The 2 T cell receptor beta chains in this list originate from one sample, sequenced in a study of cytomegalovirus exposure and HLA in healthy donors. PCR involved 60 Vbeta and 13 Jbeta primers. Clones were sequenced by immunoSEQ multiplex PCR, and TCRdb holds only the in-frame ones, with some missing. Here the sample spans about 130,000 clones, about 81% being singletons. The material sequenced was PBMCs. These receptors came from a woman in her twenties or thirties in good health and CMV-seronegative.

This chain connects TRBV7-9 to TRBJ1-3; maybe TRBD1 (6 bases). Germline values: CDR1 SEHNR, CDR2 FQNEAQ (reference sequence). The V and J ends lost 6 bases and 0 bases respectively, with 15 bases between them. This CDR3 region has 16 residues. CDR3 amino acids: CASRNREISSGNTIYF. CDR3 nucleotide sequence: TGTGCCAGCAGGAACAGGGAAATTAGCTCTGGAAACACCATATATTTT. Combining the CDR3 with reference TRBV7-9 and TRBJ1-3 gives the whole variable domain DTGVSQNPRHKITKRGQNVTFRCDPISEHNRLYWYRQTLGQGPEFLTYFQNEAQLEKSRLLSDRFSAERPKGSFSTLEIQRTEQGDSAMYLCASRNREISSGNTIYFGEGSWLTVV.

The CDR3 spells CASSLSGAGKTGELFF. The CDR3, as DNA: TGCGCCAGCAGCTTGAGCGGGGCCGGTAAGACCGGGGAGCTGTTTTTT. The chain uses TRBV5-1 and TRBJ2-2, with 7 nucleotides matching TRBD2. V lost 1 base to trimming and J lost 5 bases; unmatched junction nucleotides: 8. The CDR3 has 16 amino acids. Per the germline V gene, CDR1 is SGHRS and CDR2 is YFSETQ. Variable domain in full (rest from reference TRBV5-1 and TRBJ2-2): KAGVTQTPRYLIKTRGQQVTLSCSPISGHRSVSWYQQTPGQGLQFLFEYFSETQRNKGNFPGRFSGRQFSNSRSEMNVSTLELGDSALYLCASSLSGAGKTGELFFGEGSRLTVL.